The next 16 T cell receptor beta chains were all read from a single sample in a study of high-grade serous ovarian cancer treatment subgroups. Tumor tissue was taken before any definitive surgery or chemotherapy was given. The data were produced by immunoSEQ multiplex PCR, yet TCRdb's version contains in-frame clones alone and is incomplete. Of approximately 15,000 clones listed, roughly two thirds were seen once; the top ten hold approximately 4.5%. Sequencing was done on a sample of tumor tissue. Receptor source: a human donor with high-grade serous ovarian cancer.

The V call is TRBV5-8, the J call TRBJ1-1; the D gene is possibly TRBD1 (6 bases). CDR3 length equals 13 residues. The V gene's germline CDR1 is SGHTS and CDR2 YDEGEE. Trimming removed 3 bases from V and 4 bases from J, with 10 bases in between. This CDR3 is CASSWGGGTEAFF. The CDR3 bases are TGTGCCAGCAGCTGGGGGGGCGGCACTGAAGCTTTCTTT.

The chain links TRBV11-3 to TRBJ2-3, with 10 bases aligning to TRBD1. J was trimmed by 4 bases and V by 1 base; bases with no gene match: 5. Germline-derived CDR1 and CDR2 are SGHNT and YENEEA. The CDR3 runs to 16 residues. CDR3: CASSLGDRGGADTQYF. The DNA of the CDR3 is TGTGCCAGCAGCTTAGGGGACAGGGGTGGCGCAGATACGCAGTATTTT.

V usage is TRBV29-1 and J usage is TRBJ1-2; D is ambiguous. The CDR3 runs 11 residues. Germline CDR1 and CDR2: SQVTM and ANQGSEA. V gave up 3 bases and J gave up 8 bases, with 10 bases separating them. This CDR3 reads CSVEKGKGYTF. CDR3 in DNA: TGCAGCGTTGAGAAAGGGAAAGGCTACACCTTC.

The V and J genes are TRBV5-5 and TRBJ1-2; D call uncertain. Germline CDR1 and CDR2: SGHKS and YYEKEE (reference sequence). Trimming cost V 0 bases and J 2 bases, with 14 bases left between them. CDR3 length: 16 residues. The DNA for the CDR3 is TGTGCCAGCAGCTTGGCTTACGAGGGAGCGAACTATGGCTACACCTTC. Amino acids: CASSLAYEGANYGYTF.

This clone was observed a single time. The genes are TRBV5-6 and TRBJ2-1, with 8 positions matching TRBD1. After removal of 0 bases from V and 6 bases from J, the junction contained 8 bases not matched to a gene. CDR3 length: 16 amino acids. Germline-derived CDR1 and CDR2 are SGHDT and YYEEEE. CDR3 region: CASSLGTGSIFNEQFF. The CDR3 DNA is TGTGCCAGCAGCTTGGGGACAGGGTCTATCTTCAATGAGCAGTTCTTC.

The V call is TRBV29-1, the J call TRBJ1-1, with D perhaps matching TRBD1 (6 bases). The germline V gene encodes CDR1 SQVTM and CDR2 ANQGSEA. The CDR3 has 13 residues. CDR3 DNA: TGCGCATTGGGCGGGGGGCGCGTTACTGAAGCTTTCTTT. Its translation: CALGGGRVTEAFF. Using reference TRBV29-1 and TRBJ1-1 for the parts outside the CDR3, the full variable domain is SAVISQKPSRDICQRGTSLTIQCQVDSQVTMMFWYRQQPGQSLTLIATANQGSEATYESGFVIDKFPISRPNLTFSTLTVSNMSPEDSSIYLCALGGGRVTEAFFGQGTRLTVV.

CDR3 sequence reads: CASSVARGGDKGTGELFF. As DNA, the CDR3 is TGTGCCAGCAGCGTAGCTCGGGGCGGGGACAAGGGCACCGGGGAGCTGTTTTTT. V is TRBV9 and J is TRBJ2-2; D is possibly TRBD1 or TRBD2 (6 bases each). This CDR3 spans 18 amino acids. The V and J ends lost 0 bases and 4 bases respectively, with 19 bases between them. CDR1 and CDR2 from the germline V gene are SGDLS and YYNGEE.

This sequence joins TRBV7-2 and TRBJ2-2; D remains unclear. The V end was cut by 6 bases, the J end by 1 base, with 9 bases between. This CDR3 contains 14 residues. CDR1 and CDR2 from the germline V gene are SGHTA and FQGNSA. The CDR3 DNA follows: TGTGCCAGCAGGACCCTTGGGAACACCGGGGAGCTGTTTTTT. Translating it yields CASRTLGNTGELFF.

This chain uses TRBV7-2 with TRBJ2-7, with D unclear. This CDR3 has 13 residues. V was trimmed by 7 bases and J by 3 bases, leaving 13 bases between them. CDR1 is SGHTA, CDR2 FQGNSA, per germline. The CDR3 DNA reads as TGTGCCAGCACTTTCAGGAACAACTACGAGCAGTACTTC. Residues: CASTFRNNYEQYF.

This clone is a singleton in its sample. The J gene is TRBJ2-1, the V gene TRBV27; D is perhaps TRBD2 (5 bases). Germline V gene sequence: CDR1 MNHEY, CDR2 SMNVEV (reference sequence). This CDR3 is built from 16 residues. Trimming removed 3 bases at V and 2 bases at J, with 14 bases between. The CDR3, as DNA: TGTGCCAGCAGTTTCCAAACTAGGTCGACCTACAATGAGCAGTTCTTC. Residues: CASSFQTRSTYNEQFF.

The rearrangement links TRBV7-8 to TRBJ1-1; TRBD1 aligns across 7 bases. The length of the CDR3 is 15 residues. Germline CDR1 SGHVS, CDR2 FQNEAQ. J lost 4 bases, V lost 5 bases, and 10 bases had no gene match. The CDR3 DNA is TGTGCCAGCAGCACTACCACAGGGGCGGTCACTGAAGCTTTCTTT. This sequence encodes CASSTTTGAVTEAFF.

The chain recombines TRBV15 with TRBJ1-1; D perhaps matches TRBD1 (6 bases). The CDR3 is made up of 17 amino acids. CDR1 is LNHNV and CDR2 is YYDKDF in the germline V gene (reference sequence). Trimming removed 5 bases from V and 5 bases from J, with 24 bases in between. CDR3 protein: CATSLLPPGRGTTEAFF. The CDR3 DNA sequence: TGTGCCACCAGCCTCCTCCCGCCCGGCAGGGGAACAACTGAAGCTTTCTTT.

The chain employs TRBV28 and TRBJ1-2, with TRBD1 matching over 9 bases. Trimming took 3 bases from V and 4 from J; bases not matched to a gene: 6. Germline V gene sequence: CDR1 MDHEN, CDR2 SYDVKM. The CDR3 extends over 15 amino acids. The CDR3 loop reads CASSFGDREGYGYTF. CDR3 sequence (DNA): TGTGCCAGCAGTTTTGGGGACAGGGAAGGCTATGGCTACACCTTC.

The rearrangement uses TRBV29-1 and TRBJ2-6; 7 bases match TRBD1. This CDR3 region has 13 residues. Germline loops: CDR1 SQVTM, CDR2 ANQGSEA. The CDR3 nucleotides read TGCACCGTGAGGGGGCCTGGGGCCAACGTCCTGACTTTC. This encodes CTVRGPGANVLTF.

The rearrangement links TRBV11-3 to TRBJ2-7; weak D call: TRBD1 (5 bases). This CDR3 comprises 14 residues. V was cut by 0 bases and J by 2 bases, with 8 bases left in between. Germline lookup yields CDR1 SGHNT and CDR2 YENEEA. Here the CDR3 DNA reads TGTGCCAGCAGCTTAGAGGCGGACACCTACGAGCAGTACTTC. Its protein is CASSLEADTYEQYF.

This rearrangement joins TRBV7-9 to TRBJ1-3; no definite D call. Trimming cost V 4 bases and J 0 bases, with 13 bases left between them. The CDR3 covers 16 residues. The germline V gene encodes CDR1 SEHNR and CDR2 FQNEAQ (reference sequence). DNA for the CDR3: TGTGCCAGCAGCTCCGAGGGCCTAATCTCTGGAAACACCATATATTTT. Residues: CASSSEGLISGNTIYF.